Following are 20 T cell receptor beta chains from one sample sequenced in a study of blood T cells in healthy people across ages. PCR was performed a second time for roughly 7 to 11 cycles using a sample-barcoded 5' primer and a J-beta primer mix. TCRdb fed the 5' RACE reads into MiXCR, producing one record per CDR3 protein. The repertoire holds 1.8 million or so distinct CDR3 sequences, with about two fifths as singletons. The sample taken for sequencing was blood. The receptors derive from a human donor in good health.

The gene calls are TRBV6-2 or TRBV6-3 and TRBJ2-6; D call uncertain. The CDR3 consists of 15 residues. V was shortened by 5 bases and J by 1 base, with 9 bases between the two germline ends. Germline loops: CDR1 MNHEY, CDR2 SVGEGT. The CDR3 loop reads CASSRSQSGANVLTF. CDR3 DNA sequence: TGTGCCAGCAGTAGAAGCCAATCTGGGGCCAACGTCCTGACTTTC.

The V call is TRBV7-2, the J call TRBJ2-1; D uncertain. V lost 1 base, J lost 8 bases, and 9 bases lay in between. This CDR3 spans 13 amino acids. CDR1 is SGHTA and CDR2 is FQGNSA in the germline V gene. The CDR3 nucleotides read TGTGCCAGCAGCTTAGGGGTAGTCCATGAGCAGTTCTTC. It codes for CASSLGVVHEQFF.

This chain connects TRBV5-1 to TRBJ1-1; D not resolved. The V gene's germline CDR1 is SGHRS and CDR2 YFSETQ. Trimming left V 0 bases short and J 4 bases short, with 10 bases between. This CDR3 region has 14 residues. The CDR3 sequence is CASSLDGSGTEAFF. CDR3 bases: TGCGCCAGCAGCTTGGACGGCTCTGGCACTGAAGCTTTCTTT.

The table lists this clonotype with a few counts. The chain has TRBV4-3 and TRBJ1-1; 8 positions agree with TRBD1. There are 16 residues in the CDR3. Unmatched junction bases numbered 9, after V lost 3 bases and J lost 3 bases. Germline V gene data show CDR1 as LGHNA and CDR2 as YSLEER. CDR3 coding DNA: TGCGCCAGCAGCCAGTCACCAGGGGGCGTTGACACTGAAGCTTTCTTT. It specifies CASSQSPGGVDTEAFF.

Turning to this clonotype: Its ends do not fully match the called genes, so a read error is possible. The chain has TRBV4-3 and TRBJ2-7; 8 bases are shared with TRBD1. Germline-derived CDR1 and CDR2 are LGHNA and YSLEER. The CDR3 sequence is 16 residues long. The CDR3: CAGSQDTSRGLYEQYF. DNA for the CDR3: TGCGCCGGCAGCCAAGATACATCCAGGGGGCTGTACGAGCAGTACTTC.

The rearrangement uses TRBV29-1 and TRBJ1-2; TRBD1 matches 8 bases. Per germline, CDR1 SQVTM and CDR2 ANQGSEA. This CDR3 region has 13 residues. The V gene end was trimmed by 5 bases and the J gene end by 5 bases; junction bases not matched to a gene: 7. CDR3 in DNA: TGCAGCGTTTATGACAGGGGACTTTATGGCTACACCTTC. This sequence encodes CSVYDRGLYGYTF. The full variable domain, with the rest looked up from reference TRBV29-1 and TRBJ1-2, is SAVISQKPSRDICQRGTSLTIQCQVDSQVTMMFWYRQQPGQSLTLIATANQGSEATYESGFVIDKFPISRPNLTFSTLTVSNMSPEDSSIYLCSVYDRGLYGYTFGSGTRLTVV.

This clonotype has just one count. The chain recombines TRBV7-2 with TRBJ1-1, with D unresolved. CDR1 SGHTA and CDR2 FQGNSA come from the germline V gene. This CDR3 comprises 16 residues. V was shortened by 5 bases and J by 5 bases, with 21 bases between the two germline ends. The CDR3 sequence is CASSLPFGGIKTEAFF. CDR3 bases: TGTGCCAGCAGCCTCCCTTTTGGAGGAATCAAGACTGAAGCTTTCTTT.

The DNA for the CDR3 is TGCGCCAGCAGCCAAGAGCTAGCTTCTGCAGATACGCAGTATTTT. This translates into CASSQELASADTQYF. V usage is TRBV4-3 and J usage is TRBJ2-3, with D maybe TRBD2 (5 bases). The CDR3 contains 15 residues. Germline V gene sequence: CDR1 LGHNA, CDR2 YSLEER. Trimming took 0 bases from V and 4 from J, leaving 11 bases between them.

The chain uses TRBV27 and TRBJ1-6, with a weak D call TRBD1 (5 bases). This CDR3 contains 14 residues. The V end lost 7 bases, the J end lost 7 bases, and 14 bases lay between the germline ends. CDR1 is MNHEY and CDR2 is SMNVEV in the germline V gene (reference sequence). The CDR3, as DNA: TGTGCCAGCAATGGCGGGGCCTCAAATTCACCCCTCCACTTT. It specifies CASNGGASNSPLHF.

This clonotype was detected a few times. CDR3 region: CASSQSGRQAYEQYF. Written as DNA, the CDR3 is TGCGCCAGCAGCCAATCCGGGAGGCAAGCCTACGAGCAGTACTTC. V and J are TRBV4-3 and TRBJ2-7; TRBD2 agrees at 7 bases. With V trimmed by 2 bases and J by 2 bases, 6 bases remained unmatched. The CDR3 sequence is 15 residues long. Germline values: CDR1 LGHNA, CDR2 YSLEER.

This clonotype has more than one count but fewer than ten. This chain connects TRBV20-1 to TRBJ2-1; 10 nucleotides agree with TRBD1. From germline, CDR1 is DFQATT and CDR2 SNEGSKA (reference sequence). The ends lost 5 bases at V and 2 bases at J; junction bases unmatched: 12. The CDR3 contains 17 residues. CDR3 sequence reads: CSAPKQTGQGAYNEQFF. DNA of the CDR3: TGCAGTGCTCCTAAACAAACCGGACAGGGGGCCTACAATGAGCAGTTCTTC.

The J gene is TRBJ2-5, the V gene TRBV5-1, with TRBD1 identical over 9 bases. The DNA matches TRBJ2-7 better at its end, which makes the J call doubtful. This CDR3 is 13 amino acids long. Germline CDR1 and CDR2: SGHRS and YFSETQ. The chain's CDR3 is CASRMDRGGEQYF. In DNA, the CDR3 is TGCGCCAGCAGAATGGACAGGGGTGGCGAGCAGTACTTC.

The table lists this clonotype with many counts. The gene calls are TRBV10-3 and TRBJ2-7; D not resolved. Deletions cut 2 bases from V and 2 bases from J, with 13 bases between. CDR1 and CDR2 (germline): ENHRY, SYGVKD. This CDR3 has 15 residues. CDR3 amino acids: CAISENPNGAYEQYF. DNA of the CDR3: TGTGCCATCAGTGAGAACCCCAACGGAGCCTACGAGCAGTACTTC.

The V gene is TRBV6-2 or TRBV6-3, the J gene TRBJ1-1; D is ambiguous. V shed 6 bases and J shed 2 bases, with 10 bases lying between them. CDR3 length: 13 amino acids. Germline assignment: CDR1 MNHEY and CDR2 SVGEGT. The CDR3 DNA reads TGTGCCAGCAGATCCCACGTCAACACTGAAGCTTTCTTT. It yields the protein CASRSHVNTEAFF.

This clonotype was detected a few times. This chain connects TRBV6-2 or TRBV6-3 to TRBJ2-4; a possible D gene is TRBD2 (5 bases). CDR1 MNHEY and CDR2 SVGEGT come from the germline V gene. There are 14 residues in the CDR3. Trimming took 7 bases from V and 13 from J, leaving 23 bases between them. DNA for the CDR3: TGTGCCAGCACCGACGAGATCCAGTTGGGAGAGCAGTACTTC. Encoded protein: CASTDEIQLGEQYF.

This sequence joins TRBV7-2 and TRBJ2-1; D gene ambiguous. This CDR3 is built from 14 residues. Deletions cut 5 bases from V and 6 bases from J, with 14 bases between. Per germline, CDR1 SGHTA and CDR2 FQGNSA. CDR3 DNA: TGTACCAGCAGCCCAAGACTCACGGGCAATGAGCAGTTCTTC. This translates into CTSSPRLTGNEQFF.

The table lists this clonotype with a few counts. The chain joins TRBV20-1 to TRBJ2-7, with D unclear. CDR3 length: 12 amino acids. Deletions cut 2 bases from V and 4 bases from J, with 9 bases between. Per the germline V gene, CDR1 is DFQATT and CDR2 is SNEGSKA (reference sequence). The CDR3 DNA follows: TGCAGTGCTAGATTGACGGTTTACGAGCAGTACTTC. It specifies CSARLTVYEQYF.

This clonotype was counted a few times. Relative to the germline gene, one junction end is altered; a read error may explain this. The chain is built from TRBV7-8 and TRBJ2-5; no reliable D call. This CDR3 has 14 residues. Germline CDR1 SGHVS, CDR2 FQNEAQ. CDR3 sequence reads: CASSYRVPQETQYF. In nucleotides, the CDR3 is TGTGCCAGTAGCTACCGTGTACCGCAAGAGACCCAGTACTTC.

Of note for this clonotype: One end of the junction is discordant with germline, which a read error may explain. The V call is TRBV24-1, the J call TRBJ2-3; D is undetermined. This CDR3 is built from 13 residues. Germline lookup yields CDR1 KGHDR and CDR2 SFDVKD. The CDR3 sequence: CATSDHSTDAQYF. CDR3 bases: TGTGCCACCAGTGACCACAGCACAGATGCGCAGTATTTT.

There are a few counts of this clonotype. In DNA form, the CDR3 reads TGCAGTGCTAGAGATAGACTAGCGGTAAGCTACGAGCAGTACTTC. Amino acids: CSARDRLAVSYEQYF. The chain links TRBV20-1 to TRBJ2-7; 9 bases line up with TRBD2. The CDR3 covers 15 residues. The V gene's germline CDR1 is DFQATT and CDR2 SNEGSKA (reference sequence). V shed 0 bases and J 3 bases; nucleotides not matched to a gene: 6.